The next 17 T cell receptor beta chains were all read from a single sample in a study of blood T cell repertoires in COVID-19. The table came from immunoSEQ multiplex PCR; TCRdb's copy has only in-frame clones and leaves some out. The repertoire has 200,000 to 300,000 clones, 75% to 85% of them found once; the top ten carry around 12%. The specimen sequenced was peripheral blood. The receptors come from a woman aged 55-69 years with active or convalescent COVID-19.

V is TRBV7-3 and J is TRBJ2-3, with D maybe TRBD1 (6 bases). Germline CDR1 reads SGHTA; CDR2 reads FQGTGA. Trimming shortened V by 4 bases and J by 2 bases, and 10 bases separated the two germline ends. This CDR3 comprises 14 residues. The CDR3 DNA sequence: TGTGCCAGCAGCTCCGGACAGTTCACAGATACGCAGTATTTT. This gives the protein CASSSGQFTDTQYF.

The chain couples TRBV7-9 to TRBJ1-2, with 8 bases fitting TRBD1. Germline CDR1 and CDR2: SEHNR and FQNEAQ (reference sequence). This CDR3 comprises 15 residues. The V gene end was trimmed by 5 bases and the J gene end by 8 bases; junction bases not matched to a gene: 13. CDR3 residues: CASSPPRQGTGGYTF. DNA of the CDR3: TGTGCCAGCAGCCCACCGAGACAGGGGACGGGGGGCTACACCTTC.

This chain connects TRBV27 to TRBJ2-7, with 11 bases that match TRBD1. The CDR3 is 15 residues long. The V gene end was trimmed by 6 bases and the J gene end by 2 bases; junction bases not matched to a gene: 6. Germline V CDR1 and CDR2: MNHEY, SMNVEV (reference sequence). CDR3 coding DNA: TGTGCCAGCAGGTTCTTGGGACAGGGGGCCTACGAGCAGTACTTC. It translates to CASRFLGQGAYEQYF.

The V call is TRBV20-1, the J call TRBJ2-5; D gene ambiguous. Germline CDR1 DFQATT, CDR2 SNEGSKA (reference sequence). Trimming cost V 3 bases and J 5 bases, with 10 bases left between them. The CDR3 extends over 12 amino acids. The DNA for the CDR3 is TGCAGTGCTAGTTCGGAGCGTGAGACCCAGTACTTC. Protein product: CSASSERETQYF.

The J gene is TRBJ2-1, the V gene TRBV4-3; D may be TRBD2 (6 bases). The V end was cut by 1 base, the J end by 3 bases, with 10 bases between. Germline loops: CDR1 LGHNA, CDR2 YSLEER. This CDR3 region has 15 residues. This CDR3 reads CASSQAGLFYNEQFF. The CDR3 nucleotides read TGCGCCAGCAGCCAAGCTGGACTATTCTACAATGAGCAGTTCTTC.

This clone has a handful of counts. The chain couples TRBV27 to TRBJ2-7; D is perhaps TRBD2 (5 bases). The V end lost 3 bases, the J end lost 0 bases, and 12 bases lay between the germline ends. CDR1 and CDR2 from the germline V gene are MNHEY and SMNVEV (reference sequence). The CDR3 has 15 amino acids. The CDR3 protein is CASSLRAMSSYEQYF. Written as DNA, the CDR3 is TGTGCCAGCAGTTTGCGGGCGATGAGCTCCTACGAGCAGTACTTC.

This sequence joins TRBV5-1 and TRBJ1-4; no clear D gene. V was cut by 2 bases and J by 5 bases, with 7 bases left in between. Germline V gene data show CDR1 as SGHRS and CDR2 as YFSETQ. The CDR3 consists of 13 residues. In DNA, the CDR3 is TGCGCCAGCAGCTTTTCGGGAAATGAAAAACTGTTTTTT. It translates to CASSFSGNEKLFF.

The rearrangement joins TRBV27 to TRBJ1-2, with D possibly being TRBD1 (6 bases). The CDR3 is 15 residues long. Germline lookup yields CDR1 MNHEY and CDR2 SMNVEV (reference sequence). Trimming cost V 4 bases and J 8 bases, with 20 bases left between them. The CDR3: CASSSEFPRGGGYTF. The CDR3 DNA reads TGTGCCAGCAGTTCCGAATTCCCCAGGGGCGGAGGCTACACCTTC.

This clone came up a few times. The rearrangement links TRBV4-3 to TRBJ2-2; D not certain. Germline V gene lookup returns CDR1 LGHNA and CDR2 YSLEER. CDR3 length: 14 residues. Trimming shortened V by 0 bases and J by 6 bases, and 8 bases separated the two germline ends. This chain's CDR3 is CASSQDFGPGELFF. The CDR3 DNA reads as TGCGCCAGCAGCCAAGACTTCGGTCCCGGGGAGCTGTTTTTT.

This rearrangement joins TRBV14 to TRBJ2-1; possibly TRBD1 for D (5 bases). CDR1 is SGHDN, CDR2 FVKESK, per germline. The CDR3 covers 13 residues. V lost 4 bases and J 6 bases, leaving 10 bases between the germline ends. The CDR3 reads CASSLQGFNEQFF. CDR3 nucleotides: TGTGCCAGCAGCCTCCAGGGTTTCAATGAGCAGTTCTTC.

The rearrangement joins TRBV16 to TRBJ1-1; maybe TRBD1 (5 bases). V was pared by 4 bases and J by 8 bases, with 14 bases between. Germline V gene lookup returns CDR1 KGHSY and CDR2 FQNENV. The CDR3 is 13 amino acids. The CDR3 reads CASSPGVGSEAFF. The DNA for the CDR3 is TGTGCCAGCAGCCCGGGGGTAGGGTCGGAAGCTTTCTTT.

The V call is TRBV7-3, the J call TRBJ2-5; TRBD2 agrees at 7 bases. CDR1 is SGHTA and CDR2 is FQGTGA in the germline V gene. The junction had 1 base not matched to a gene; V was cut back by 1 base and J by 5 bases. The CDR3 extends over 13 amino acids. The DNA for the CDR3 is TGTGCCAGCAGCTTAAAGGGAGGGGAGACCCAGTACTTC. Amino acids: CASSLKGGETQYF.

The chain links TRBV6-2 or TRBV6-3 to TRBJ1-5; D call uncertain. The V and J ends lost 1 base and 4 bases respectively, with 26 bases between them. Germline loops: CDR1 MNHEY, CDR2 SVGEGT. This CDR3 contains 20 residues. DNA of the CDR3: TGTGCCAGCAGTTACTATGCGACTATACGAAGCGGTGGTGTAAATCAGCCCCAGCATTTT. It translates to CASSYYATIRSGGVNQPQHF.

The chain joins TRBV2 to TRBJ2-3, with D maybe TRBD2 (5 bases). The germline V gene has CDR1 SNHLY and CDR2 FYNNEI. The V gene lost 3 bases and the J gene lost 3 bases, with 7 bases spanning the gap. This CDR3 is 13 amino acids long. The CDR3 region has the DNA TGTGCCAGCAGTGATCGGACTACAGATACGCAGTATTTT. Translated, it gives CASSDRTTDTQYF.

This clone appeared once. The CDR3 sequence is CASSERGQGNQPQHF. CDR3 sequence (DNA): TGTGCCAGCAGTGAAAGGGGACAGGGGAATCAGCCCCAGCATTTT. V is TRBV2 and J is TRBJ1-5; 10 nucleotides line up with TRBD1. Trimming at V came to 2 bases and at J to 4 bases, leaving 2 bases not matched to a gene. CDR3 length: 15 residues. The germline gives CDR1 SNHLY, CDR2 FYNNEI.

The rearrangement uses TRBV5-1 and TRBJ2-1, with 11 nucleotides matching TRBD2. The CDR3 runs 16 residues. Germline trimming cut 3 bases from V and 4 bases from J; bases unmatched to any gene: 6. From germline, CDR1 is SGHRS and CDR2 YFSETQ. The CDR3 here is CASSSGTSGVYNEQFF. CDR3 DNA: TGCGCCAGCAGCTCAGGGACTAGCGGAGTATACAATGAGCAGTTCTTC.

V usage is TRBV19 and J usage is TRBJ1-1; 8 nucleotides agree with TRBD1. CDR1 and CDR2 from the germline V gene are LNHDA and SQIVND (reference sequence). The length of the CDR3 is 14 residues. The V gene end was trimmed by 3 bases and the J gene end by 6 bases; junction bases not matched to a gene: 6. The CDR3 reads CASSISGGRAEAFF. In DNA form, the CDR3 reads TGTGCCAGTAGTATTTCAGGGGGCCGGGCTGAAGCTTTCTTT.